These 12 T cell receptor beta chains came from one sample sequenced in a study of shared clonotypes between healthy human individuals (dated by TCRdb to 2018 to 2021). Library preparation employed the immunoSEQ multiplex PCR assay. TCRdb obtained this table from immuneACCESS and retained in-frame rearrangements with V and J assigned. These tables miss some clones; where compared with another copy, unresolved V genes account for less than half of the shortfall, and the remainder is unexplained. Across this sample there are around 1.1 million clones, with around 82% seen only once. The ten largest clones add up to 0.5% to 0.65% of the sample. Sequencing was done on a sample of memory CD4+ T cells from PBMCs. In the paper's terms, the cell subset or site label means: CD45RA-negative fraction. The receptor set was obtained from a man between 18 and 35 years old in good health. Some clones in this sample may be carry-over from other donors' samples.

This chain joins TRBV11-2 and TRBJ2-1, with D unresolved. V shed 3 bases and J shed 4 bases, with 10 bases lying between them. The CDR3 consists of 14 residues. Germline V gene lookup returns CDR1 SGHAT and CDR2 FQNNGV. CDR3 in DNA: TGTGCCAGCAGCTTCGGAAGGCAGTACAATGAGCAGTTCTTC. It is translated as CASSFGRQYNEQFF.

This clone was recorded a few times. The chain is built from TRBV19 and TRBJ1-5; 8 bases agree with TRBD1. This CDR3 is 15 amino acids long. V lost 6 bases, J lost 7 bases, and 11 bases stayed unmatched. CDR1 and CDR2 (germline): LNHDA, SQIVND (reference sequence). The CDR3 region is CASSTTGTGVQPQHF. The CDR3 DNA reads as TGTGCCAGTAGCACGACCGGGACAGGAGTCCAGCCCCAGCATTTT.

The CDR3, as DNA: TGCGCCAGCAGCCCGGGACAGCCCTATGGCTACACCTTC. Its protein product is CASSPGQPYGYTF. The V gene is TRBV5-1, the J gene TRBJ1-2; TRBD1 agrees at 7 bases. CDR3 length: 13 amino acids. V dropped 4 bases and J dropped 4; count of bases not matched to a gene: 4. Looked up from germline, CDR1 is SGHRS and CDR2 is YFSETQ. Filled out from reference TRBV5-1 and TRBJ1-2, the complete variable domain reads KAGVTQTPRYLIKTRGQQVTLSCSPISGHRSVSWYQQTPGQGLQFLFEYFSETQRNKGNFPGRFSGRQFSNSRSEMNVSTLELGDSALYLCASSPGQPYGYTFGSGTRLTVV.

The chain uses TRBV5-1 and TRBJ2-3, with 10 bases matching TRBD2. The germline CDR1 and CDR2 sequences are SGHRS and YFSETQ. The CDR3 is 17 residues long. J was trimmed by 1 base and V by 2 bases; bases with no gene match: 7. CDR3 amino acids: CASSFTSGNERTDTQYF. CDR3 nucleotide sequence: TGCGCCAGCAGCTTCACTAGCGGGAATGAACGCACAGATACGCAGTATTTT.

The chain recombines TRBV10-3 with TRBJ2-1; 11 positions agree with TRBD2. The CDR3 is 17 residues long. V was pared by 0 bases and J by 5 bases, with 6 bases of the junction left unmatched. The germline V gene has CDR1 ENHRY and CDR2 SYGVKD. CDR3 amino acids: CAISESGLAGGHNEQFF. The CDR3 region has the DNA TGTGCCATCAGTGAGTCCGGGCTAGCGGGAGGACACAATGAGCAGTTCTTC.

The J gene is TRBJ1-2, the V gene TRBV4-1, with 7 bases fitting TRBD1. The CDR3 consists of 15 residues. The V and J ends lost 7 bases and 9 bases, in that order; junction bases with no gene match: 17. Per the germline V gene, CDR1 is MGHRA and CDR2 is YSYEKL. For the CDR3, the DNA is TGCGCCAGCACTACAGGGAGGGGGCTAGGACGGCGCTACACCTTC. This translates into CASTTGRGLGRRYTF.

The genes are TRBV7-9 and TRBJ1-4; D may be TRBD1 (5 bases). Germline CDR1 is SEHNR and CDR2 is FQNEAQ (reference sequence). V was pared by 1 base and J by 8 bases, with 14 bases between. The CDR3 is made up of 15 amino acids. The CDR3 spells CASSLGAGTGEKLFF. DNA of the CDR3: TGTGCCAGCAGCTTAGGCGCCGGGACGGGAGAAAAACTGTTTTTT.

The chain is built from TRBV18 and TRBJ2-4; D possibly uses TRBD1 or TRBD2 (7 bases each). There are 17 residues in the CDR3. The ends were cut back, 0 bases at V and 8 bases at J, with 20 bases in the middle. Germline lookup yields CDR1 KGHSH and CDR2 LQKENI. The CDR3 here is CASSPPTDRAGRDIQYF. Here the CDR3 DNA reads TGTGCCAGCTCACCACCGACCGACAGGGCGGGGAGGGACATTCAGTACTTC.

The V gene is TRBV28, the J gene TRBJ2-1, with a weak D call TRBD1 (6 bases). Germline assignment: CDR1 MDHEN and CDR2 SYDVKM. The CDR3 is 12 residues long. V gave up 7 bases and J gave up 5 bases, with 9 bases separating them. The CDR3: CASTGTHNEQFF. CDR3 DNA: TGTGCCAGCACGGGGACACACAATGAGCAGTTCTTC.

In regard to this clone: A far more abundant clone sits one base away, making this likely a read error. The gene calls are TRBV27 and TRBJ2-5; D is perhaps TRBD2 (5 bases). Germline CDR1 is MNHEY and CDR2 is SMNVEV (reference sequence). This CDR3 spans 11 amino acids. Trimming took 8 bases from V and 2 from J, leaving 6 bases between them. CDR3 nucleotides: TGTGCCAGCGGCGGGCAAGAGACCCAGTACTTC. Its translation is CASGGQETQYF.

The rearrangement uses TRBV30 and TRBJ1-3; no reliable D call. The CDR3 length is 13 residues. V was trimmed by 2 bases and J by 7 bases, leaving 12 bases between them. Germline CDR1 reads GTSNPN; CDR2 reads SVGIG (reference sequence). The CDR3 nucleotides are TGTGCCTGGAGTATAATGGGCTCCAACACCATATATTTT. This codes for CAWSIMGSNTIYF.

The count of this clone is one. The sample holds other DNA sequences that translate to the same CDR3. The chain carries TRBV6-5 and TRBJ1-2; D gene unclear. V lost 4 bases to trimming and J lost 4 bases, with 4 bases between them. The CDR3 runs to 11 residues. Germline CDR1 reads MNHEY; CDR2 reads SVGAGI. CDR3 sequence: CASSSSYGYTF. DNA of the CDR3: TGTGCCAGCAGTTCTTCCTATGGCTACACCTTC.